This T cell receptor (beta chain) stems from a study of OX40 agonist ivuxolimab in advanced cancers. With respect to the entire study: The costimulatory receptor OX40 (CD134) was targeted by ivuxolimab, a fully human IgG2 agonistic monoclonal antibody. Peripheral TCRbeta sequencing was intended to test whether TCR sequence diversity was altered and clonal T-cell expansion was caused by ivuxolimab. Three dose-escalation patients achieved partial responses, one with hepatocellular carcinoma and two with cutaneous melanoma. In the dose-escalation cohort, about four fifths of patients were male, and the mean age was 60 years with a range of roughly 20 to 80. Intravenous ivuxolimab was administered to patients every 2 weeks at six dose levels: 0.01, 0.1, 0.3, 1.5, 3 and 10 mg/kg. Patients were allowed to have had prior anti-PD-1, anti-PD-L1 or anti-CTLA-4 therapy, and 30% to 40% of the dose-escalation patients had previously received checkpoint inhibitors. Among the roughly 50 dose-escalation patients, around 20 had hepatocellular carcinoma, roughly 15 melanoma, 9 renal cell carcinoma and 9 head and neck cancer. The paper reports the monotherapy dose-escalation portion (N of about 54 patients) of the phase I ivuxolimab trial.

Genomic DNA was isolated from the sorted cells so that the TCRbeta CDR3 region could be sequenced. The immunoSEQ Assay was used for sequencing of TCRbeta CDR3 regions. Drawn from immuneACCESS, this table holds only the in-frame rearrangements with V and J called that TCRdb kept. Clones are partly lost; checked studies trace under half to an unresolved V gene and leave the rest unexplained. In this sample the table shows 75,000 to 100,000 clones, approximately 87% of which occur a single time. The ten largest clones capture around 5.9% of the sample. Broader findings and caveats from the paper: After ivuxolimab, more expanded clones were found on average in CD8+ T cells than in CD4+ T cells. Partial responders in the 0.1-3.0 mg/kg groups had among the lowest normalized peripheral clonal expansion, especially among CD8+ T cells. Low levels of normalized T-cell clonal expansion were also seen in some nonresponding patients. Which antigens the clonally expanded peripheral T cells were specific for was not determined. At doses of 0.1 to 3.0 mg/kg, clonal expansion of both CD4+ and CD8+ T cells in blood was seen between baseline and week 6.

The trial excluded patients who had a history of autoimmune disease or were on systemic immunosuppression. Peripheral blood for TCR sequencing was drawn from every dose cohort at baseline, at cycle 4 day 1 and at cycle 7 day 1. The samples were taken from a phase I, first-in-human, multicenter, open-label dose-escalation trial of ivuxolimab. Adults with locally advanced or metastatic melanoma, renal cell, hepatocellular, or head and neck squamous cell carcinoma were enrolled in the trial. CD4+ and CD8+ T cells were sorted separately from peripheral blood before TCR sequencing. Cut back by 3 bases and 4 bases, the V and J ends lie 14 bases apart. The CDR3 runs 14 residues from the cysteine to the phenylalanine. The sequence is cut down to CDR3 DNA, 42 bases in frame from base 1. From the germline V gene, CDR1 is SGDLS and CDR2 is YYNGEE. In the case of this clone: This receptor's antigen is unknown. It has no much larger one-base neighbor in the sample; base qualities were not kept.

In this chain, TRBV9 is recombined with TRBJ2-7; a tentative D call is TRBD1 (6 bases match). Sequencing was performed on CD4+ or CD8+ T cells sorted from blood, taken in a trial of the OX40 agonist ivuxolimab. The sequence derives from an adult with an advanced solid tumor such as melanoma, head and neck, liver or kidney cancer. Read as DNA, the sequence is TGTGCCAGCAGCGGGGGTACAGGGCCTTACGAGCAGTACTTC. It codes for CASSGGTGPYEQYF.